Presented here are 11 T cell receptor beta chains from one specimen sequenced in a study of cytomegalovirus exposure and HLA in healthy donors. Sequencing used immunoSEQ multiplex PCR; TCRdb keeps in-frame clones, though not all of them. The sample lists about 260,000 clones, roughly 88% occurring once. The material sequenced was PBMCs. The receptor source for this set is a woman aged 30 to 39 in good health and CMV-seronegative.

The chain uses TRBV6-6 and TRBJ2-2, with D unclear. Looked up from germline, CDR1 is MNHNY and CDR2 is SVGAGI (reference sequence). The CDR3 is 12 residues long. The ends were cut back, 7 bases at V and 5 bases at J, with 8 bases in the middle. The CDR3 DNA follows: TGTGCCAGCACTAAACGGACCGGGGAGCTGTTTTTT. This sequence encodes CASTKRTGELFF.

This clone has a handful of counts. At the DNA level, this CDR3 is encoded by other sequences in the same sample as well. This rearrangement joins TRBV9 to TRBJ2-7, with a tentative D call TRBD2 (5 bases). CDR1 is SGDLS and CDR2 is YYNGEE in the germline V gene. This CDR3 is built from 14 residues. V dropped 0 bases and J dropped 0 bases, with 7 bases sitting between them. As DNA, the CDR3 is TGTGCCAGCAGCGTAGCTACTAGCTCCTACGAGCAGTACTTC. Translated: CASSVATSSYEQYF.

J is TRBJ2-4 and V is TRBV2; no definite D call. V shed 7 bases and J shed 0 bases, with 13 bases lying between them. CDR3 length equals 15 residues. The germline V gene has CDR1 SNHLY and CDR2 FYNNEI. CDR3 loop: CASIDGTKAKNIQYF. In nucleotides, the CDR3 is TGTGCCAGCATCGACGGAACTAAAGCCAAAAACATTCAGTACTTC.

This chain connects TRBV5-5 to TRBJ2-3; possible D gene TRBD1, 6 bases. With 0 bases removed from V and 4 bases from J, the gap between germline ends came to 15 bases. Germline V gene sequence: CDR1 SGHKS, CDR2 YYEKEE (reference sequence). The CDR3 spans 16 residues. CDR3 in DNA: TGTGCCAGCAGCTTGGCCTCGTCAGGGGTCCCAGATACGCAGTATTTT. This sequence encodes CASSLASSGVPDTQYF.

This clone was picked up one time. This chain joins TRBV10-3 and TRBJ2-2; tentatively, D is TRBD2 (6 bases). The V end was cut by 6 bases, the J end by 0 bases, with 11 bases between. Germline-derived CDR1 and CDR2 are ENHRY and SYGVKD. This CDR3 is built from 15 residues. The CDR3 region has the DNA TGTGCCATCAGGGGGGACTTAGCGAACACCGGGGAGCTGTTTTTT. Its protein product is CAIRGDLANTGELFF.

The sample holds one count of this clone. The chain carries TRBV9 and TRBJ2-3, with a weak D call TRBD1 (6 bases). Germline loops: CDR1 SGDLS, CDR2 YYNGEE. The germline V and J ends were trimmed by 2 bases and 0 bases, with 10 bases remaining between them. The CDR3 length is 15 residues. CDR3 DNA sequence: TGTGCCAGCAGCGTGGGGGCGGTGAGCACAGATACGCAGTATTTT. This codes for CASSVGAVSTDTQYF. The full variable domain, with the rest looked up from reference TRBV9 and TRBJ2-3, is DSGVTQTPKHLITATGQRVTLRCSPRSGDLSVYWYQQSLDQGLQFLIQYYNGEERAKGNILERFSAQQFPDLHSELNLSSLELGDSALYFCASSVGAVSTDTQYFGPGTRLTVL.

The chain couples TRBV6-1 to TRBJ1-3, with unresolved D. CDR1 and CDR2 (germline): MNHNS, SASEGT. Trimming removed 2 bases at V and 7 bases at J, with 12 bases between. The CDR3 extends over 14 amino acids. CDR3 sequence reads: CASSERDSRNTIYF. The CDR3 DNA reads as TGTGCCAGCAGTGAAAGGGATAGTCGCAACACCATATATTTT.

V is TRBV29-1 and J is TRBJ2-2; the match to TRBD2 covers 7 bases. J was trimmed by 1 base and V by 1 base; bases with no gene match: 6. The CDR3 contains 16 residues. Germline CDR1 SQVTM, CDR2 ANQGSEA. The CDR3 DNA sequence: TGCAGCGTTGAAGGGGAGGGCGGGAGGAACACCGGGGAGCTGTTTTTT. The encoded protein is CSVEGEGGRNTGELFF.

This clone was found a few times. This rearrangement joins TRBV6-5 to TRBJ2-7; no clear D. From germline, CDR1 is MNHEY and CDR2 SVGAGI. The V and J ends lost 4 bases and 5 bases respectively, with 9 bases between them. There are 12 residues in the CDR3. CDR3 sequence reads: CASSSGIDEQYF. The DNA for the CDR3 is TGTGCCAGCAGTTCAGGTATCGACGAGCAGTACTTC.

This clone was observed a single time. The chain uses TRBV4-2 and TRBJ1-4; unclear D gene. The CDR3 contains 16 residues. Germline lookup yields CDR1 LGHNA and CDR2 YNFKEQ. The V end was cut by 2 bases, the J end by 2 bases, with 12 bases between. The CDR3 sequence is CASSQLVSPTNEKLFF. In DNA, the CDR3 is TGTGCCAGCAGCCAATTAGTCAGTCCGACTAATGAAAAACTGTTTTTT.

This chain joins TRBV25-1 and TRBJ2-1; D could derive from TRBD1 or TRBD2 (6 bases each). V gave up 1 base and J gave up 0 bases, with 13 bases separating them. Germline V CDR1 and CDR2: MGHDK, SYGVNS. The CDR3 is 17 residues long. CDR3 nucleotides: TGTGCCAGCAGTGAATCCGGAAAGGGGGGCTCCTACAATGAGCAGTTCTTC. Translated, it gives CASSESGKGGSYNEQFF.